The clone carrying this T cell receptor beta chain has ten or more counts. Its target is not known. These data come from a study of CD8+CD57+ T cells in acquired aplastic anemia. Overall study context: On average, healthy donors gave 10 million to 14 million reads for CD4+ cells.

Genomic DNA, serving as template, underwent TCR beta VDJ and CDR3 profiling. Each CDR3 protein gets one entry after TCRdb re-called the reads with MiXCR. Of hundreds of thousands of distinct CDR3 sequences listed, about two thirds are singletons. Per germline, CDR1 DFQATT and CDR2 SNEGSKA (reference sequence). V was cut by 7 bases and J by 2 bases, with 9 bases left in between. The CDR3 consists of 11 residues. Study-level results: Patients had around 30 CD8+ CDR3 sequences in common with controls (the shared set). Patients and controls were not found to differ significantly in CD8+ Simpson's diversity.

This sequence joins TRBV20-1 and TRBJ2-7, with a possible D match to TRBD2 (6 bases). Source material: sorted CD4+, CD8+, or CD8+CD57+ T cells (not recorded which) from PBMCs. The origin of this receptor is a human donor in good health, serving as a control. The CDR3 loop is CSGDWPYEQYF. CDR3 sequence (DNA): TGCAGTGGGGACTGGCCCTACGAGCAGTACTTC.